These 21 T cell receptor beta chains share one sample of origin, sequenced in a study of cytomegalovirus exposure and HLA in healthy donors. PCR amplification relied on 60 Vbeta primers (plus 13 Jbeta primers). Profiled with immunoSEQ multiplex PCR; TCRdb holds only in-frame clones, not every one. The sample has around 300,000 clones; about 90% are singletons. The specimen sequenced was PBMCs. These TCRs come from a woman in her late teens or twenties in good health and CMV-seronegative.

In DNA, the CDR3 is TGTGCCAGCAGCCCCCAGGGCGAGCAGTACTTC. The encoded protein is CASSPQGEQYF. The chain is built from TRBV7-2 and TRBJ2-7; the D gene is possibly TRBD1 (5 bases). Trimming cost V 5 bases and J 6 bases, with 8 bases left between them. CDR3 length equals 11 residues. Germline values: CDR1 SGHTA, CDR2 FQGNSA.

V and J are TRBV10-3 and TRBJ2-1; 8 bases map to TRBD1. Germline trimming cut 4 bases from V and 4 bases from J; bases unmatched to any gene: 3. Per the germline V gene, CDR1 is ENHRY and CDR2 is SYGVKD. The CDR3 runs to 14 residues. The CDR3 loop reads CAISGGDRYNEQFF. Here the CDR3 DNA reads TGTGCCATCAGTGGAGGGGACAGGTACAATGAGCAGTTCTTC.

This sequence joins TRBV10-2 and TRBJ1-5, with D possibly being TRBD1 (6 bases). CDR1 and CDR2 from the germline V gene are WSHSY and SAAADI. The V gene lost 8 bases and the J gene lost 2 bases, with 13 bases spanning the gap. The CDR3 runs 14 residues. CDR3 amino acids: CASRDSGGNQPQHF. DNA of the CDR3: TGCGCCAGCCGGGATTCAGGGGGCAATCAGCCCCAGCATTTT.

V and J are TRBV30 and TRBJ1-3; no clear D gene. Germline V gene data show CDR1 as GTSNPN and CDR2 as SVGIG (reference sequence). V dropped 3 bases and J dropped 0 bases, with 9 bases sitting between them. The CDR3 sequence is 14 residues long. CDR3 in DNA: TGTGCCTGGAGGAAGCATAGCTCTGGAAACACCATATATTTT. Its translation: CAWRKHSSGNTIYF.

This chain uses TRBV11-3 with TRBJ2-3, with 15 bases lining up with TRBD2. The CDR3 is 18 residues long. Per the germline V gene, CDR1 is SGHNT and CDR2 is YENEEA. Trimming took 5 bases from V and 1 from J; bases not matched to a gene: 7. CDR3 in DNA: TGTGCCAGCAGCCAGGGACTAGCGGGGGGAAAGGGCACAGATACGCAGTATTTT. Encoded protein: CASSQGLAGGKGTDTQYF.

V is TRBV5-1 and J is TRBJ2-2; 7 bases are shared with TRBD1. Germline lookup yields CDR1 SGHRS and CDR2 YFSETQ. This CDR3 is 15 amino acids long. V shed 3 bases and J 2 bases; nucleotides not matched to a gene: 4. CDR3 region: CASSSGTVNTGELFF. The DNA for the CDR3 is TGCGCCAGCAGCTCCGGGACAGTTAACACCGGGGAGCTGTTTTTT.

The rearrangement joins TRBV5-6 to TRBJ1-5, with a tentative D call TRBD1 (5 bases). Looked up from germline, CDR1 is SGHDT and CDR2 is YYEEEE. V dropped 0 bases and J dropped 1 base, with 8 bases sitting between them. The CDR3 is made up of 15 amino acids. CDR3 bases: TGTGCCAGCAGCTTGGGTCAGGGCAGCAATCAGCCCCAGCATTTT. Protein: CASSLGQGSNQPQHF.

The rearrangement uses TRBV7-3 and TRBJ2-3; TRBD2 is a possible D gene (6 bases). V lost 2 bases, J lost 8 bases, and 11 bases lay in between. Germline assignment: CDR1 SGHTA and CDR2 FQGTGA. The CDR3 runs 13 residues. CDR3 nucleotides: TGTGCCAGCAGCTTATTACCAGCGGGTACGCAGTATTTT. It specifies CASSLLPAGTQYF.

The chain joins TRBV5-1 to TRBJ1-6; D unresolved. Germline lookup yields CDR1 SGHRS and CDR2 YFSETQ. The length of the CDR3 is 13 residues. Trimming shortened V by 0 bases and J by 14 bases, and 12 bases separated the two germline ends. In nucleotides, the CDR3 is TGCGCCAGCAGCTTGGCCTCCCGCGAGTCCCTCCACTTT. Translated, it gives CASSLASRESLHF.

The chain couples TRBV6-6 to TRBJ1-1; possible D gene TRBD1, 5 bases. The CDR3 runs 11 residues. Trimming pared 9 bases from V and 6 bases from J, leaving 11 bases between. Looked up from germline, CDR1 is MNHNY and CDR2 is SVGAGI (reference sequence). CDR3 bases: TGTGCCAGTCTCAGGGCAGCTGAAGCTTTCTTT. Residues: CASLRAAEAFF.

V usage is TRBV12-5 and J usage is TRBJ1-2, with 11 bases fitting TRBD1. The CDR3 length is 18 residues. Germline V CDR1 and CDR2: LGHNT, FRNRAP. V lost 2 bases to trimming and J lost 5 bases; unmatched junction nucleotides: 13. The CDR3 spells CASGLPGQGGWGNYGYTF. The DNA for the CDR3 is TGTGCTAGTGGTTTGCCGGGACAGGGGGGCTGGGGTAATTATGGCTACACCTTC.

Comments on this clone: One end of the junction is discordant with germline, which a read error may explain. This chain links TRBV7-9 with TRBJ1-1; 7 bases line up with TRBD1. The CDR3 covers 14 residues. CDR1 and CDR2 from the germline V gene are SEHNR and FQNEAQ (reference sequence). CDR3 DNA: TGTTCCAGCAGCTTGGGACAGCCCATACTTGAGGCTTTCTTT. It is translated as CSSSLGQPILEAFF. Supplemented by reference TRBV7-9 and TRBJ1-1, the full variable domain reads DTGVSQNPRHKITKRGQNVTFRCDPISEHNRLYWYRQTLGQGPEFLTYFQNEAQLEKSRLLSDRFSAERPKGSFSTLEIQRTEQGDSAMYLCSSSLGQPILEAFFGQGTRLTVV.

The chain is built from TRBV29-1 and TRBJ2-5, with TRBD1 matching 7 bases. Germline trimming cut 7 bases from V and 2 bases from J; bases unmatched to any gene: 7. The CDR3 covers 13 residues. Germline V gene lookup returns CDR1 SQVTM and CDR2 ANQGSEA. The CDR3 bases are TGCAGCGCTGGGACAGCCGTTCAAGAGACCCAGTACTTC. It codes for CSAGTAVQETQYF.

Only one count was recorded for this clone. This rearrangement joins TRBV11-2 to TRBJ2-7; TRBD1 matches at 8 bases. Germline trimming cut 4 bases from V and 1 base from J; bases unmatched to any gene: 12. This CDR3 comprises 17 residues. Germline lookup yields CDR1 SGHAT and CDR2 FQNNGV. The CDR3 loop is CASSSLGQGIASYEQYF. The CDR3 DNA reads as TGTGCCAGCAGCTCACTTGGACAGGGAATAGCTTCCTACGAGCAGTACTTC.

J is TRBJ2-7 and V is TRBV9; 7 positions match TRBD2. Germline CDR1 and CDR2: SGDLS and YYNGEE. The V and J ends lost 4 bases and 3 bases, in that order; junction bases with no gene match: 7. This CDR3 has 14 amino acids. The CDR3 coding sequence is TGTGCCAGCAGCCCCCGACTAGCCAACTACGAGCAGTACTTC. Translation gives CASSPRLANYEQYF.

V is TRBV6-5 and J is TRBJ1-4, with D possibly TRBD1 on 6 matching bases. The germline gives CDR1 MNHEY, CDR2 SVGAGI. The V and J ends lost 2 bases and 5 bases respectively, with 9 bases between them. CDR3 size: 14 residues. The CDR3: CASSYMGANEKLFF. DNA of the CDR3: TGTGCCAGCAGTTACATGGGGGCGAATGAAAAACTGTTTTTT.

The V gene is TRBV9, the J gene TRBJ2-7, with 11 bases fitting TRBD1. Germline V gene sequence: CDR1 SGDLS, CDR2 YYNGEE. The V segment lost 3 bases and the J segment 5 bases; nucleotides outside the gene matches: 7. This CDR3 has 15 residues. The CDR3 DNA sequence: TGTGCCAGCAGCGGGCCGAGGACAGGGGGCGACGAGCAGTACTTC. Residues: CASSGPRTGGDEQYF.

J is TRBJ2-3 and V is TRBV2; 8 bases align to TRBD1. The germline CDR1 and CDR2 sequences are SNHLY and FYNNEI. The CDR3 has 16 amino acids. V was pared by 2 bases and J by 4 bases, with 8 bases of the junction left unmatched. CDR3 protein: CASSEPRDRRADTQYF. The CDR3 coding sequence is TGTGCCAGCAGTGAACCCCGGGACAGGCGGGCAGATACGCAGTATTTT.

This sequence joins TRBV23-1 and TRBJ1-5, with 8 bases fitting TRBD1. TRBV23-1 is classed as an ORF, of uncertain function. The CDR3 extends over 18 amino acids. The V segment lost 2 bases and the J segment 1 base; nucleotides outside the gene matches: 10. The CDR3: CASSQQGARLYSNQPQHF. The CDR3 bases are TGCGCCAGCAGTCAACAGGGGGCTCGGTTATACAGCAATCAGCCCCAGCATTTT.

A single count supports this clone. This chain connects TRBV7-8 to TRBJ1-1; D is ambiguous. Trimming stripped 5 bases from V and 1 base from J, with 5 bases between. Germline CDR1 reads SGHVS; CDR2 reads FQNEAQ. The CDR3 runs 12 residues. Written as DNA, the CDR3 is TGTGCCAGCAGCCCTAGGAACACTGAAGCTTTCTTT. As protein: CASSPRNTEAFF.

This sequence joins TRBV19 and TRBJ1-2, with 10 bases aligning to TRBD1. The V gene's germline CDR1 is LNHDA and CDR2 SQIVND (reference sequence). CDR3 length equals 15 residues. V was clipped by 3 bases and J by 11 bases; unmatched bases: 12. Written as DNA, the CDR3 is TGTGCCAGTAGTATTAATGATGGAAGACAGGGGGCTTACACCTTC. It is translated as CASSINDGRQGAYTF.